This entry lists 25 T cell receptor beta chains sequenced from one sample in a study of shared clonotypes between healthy human individuals. Method: immunoSEQ multiplex PCR; TCRdb's copy keeps in-frame clones and lacks some. The profile shows 2,500,000 or so clones, approximately 94% of them singletons. What was sequenced was naive CD4+ T cells from PBMCs. Subset denoted: CD45RA+ positively selected. The receptors derive from a man aged 18 to 30 in good health. Some clones in this sample may be carry-over from other donors' samples.

V usage is TRBV29-1 and J usage is TRBJ2-5; TRBD1 matches at 8 bases. Germline CDR1 reads SQVTM; CDR2 reads ANQGSEA. The length of the CDR3 is 12 residues. The V segment lost 5 bases and the J segment 1 base; nucleotides outside the gene matches: 0. For the CDR3, the DNA is TGCAGCGTTCAGGGGGCCCAAGAGACCCAGTACTTC. This gives the protein CSVQGAQETQYF.

With respect to this clone: Additional DNA sequences in this sample encode the identical CDR3. The V and J genes are TRBV6-1 and TRBJ2-1, with D uncertain. V gave up 6 bases and J gave up 4 bases, with 10 bases separating them. The CDR3 contains 13 residues. CDR1 and CDR2 from the germline V gene are MNHNS and SASEGT. CDR3 sequence: CASSGDQYNEQFF. CDR3 nucleotides: TGTGCCAGCAGCGGAGACCAATACAATGAGCAGTTCTTC.

Written as DNA, the CDR3 is TGTGCCATCAGAGGACAGGGGACCTACAATGAGCAGTTCTTC. Protein product: CAIRGQGTYNEQFF. The chain joins TRBV10-3 to TRBJ2-1; TRBD1 agrees at 9 bases. The junction had 2 bases not matched to a gene; V was cut back by 6 bases and J by 2 bases. The CDR3 is 14 residues long. Germline V gives CDR1 ENHRY, CDR2 SYGVKD.

The chain links TRBV18 to TRBJ2-1; tentative D call: TRBD2 (5 bases). With 2 bases removed from V and 0 bases from J, the gap between germline ends came to 11 bases. The V gene's germline CDR1 is KGHSH and CDR2 LQKENI. The CDR3 spans 16 residues. CDR3 sequence: CASSPSSGLSYNEQFF. DNA of the CDR3: TGTGCCAGCTCACCAAGCAGCGGCCTCTCCTACAATGAGCAGTTCTTC. Drawing the rest from reference TRBV18 and TRBJ2-1, the complete variable domain is NAGVMQNPRHLVRRRGQEARLRCSPMKGHSHVYWYRQLPEEGLKFMVYLQKENIIDESGMPKERFSAEFPKEGPSILRIQQVVRGDSAAYFCASSPSSGLSYNEQFFGPGTRLTVL.

This clone is a singleton in its sample. This chain connects TRBV19 to TRBJ1-2; no clear D gene. V dropped 5 bases and J dropped 4 bases, with 11 bases sitting between them. There are 13 residues in the CDR3. The V gene's germline CDR1 is LNHDA and CDR2 SQIVND (reference sequence). In nucleotides, the CDR3 is TGTGCCAGTAGTTCCCCCCGCCGCTATGGCTACACCTTC. As protein: CASSSPRRYGYTF.

The rearrangement links TRBV5-1 to TRBJ2-5, with D unclear. Germline CDR1 reads SGHRS; CDR2 reads YFSETQ. V was trimmed by 0 bases and J by 9 bases, leaving 9 bases between them. The CDR3 extends over 12 amino acids. The chain's CDR3 is CASSLGSVAQYF. The CDR3 region has the DNA TGCGCCAGCAGCTTGGGGTCGGTAGCCCAGTACTTC. Full variable domain (missing parts from reference TRBV5-1 and TRBJ2-5): KAGVTQTPRYLIKTRGQQVTLSCSPISGHRSVSWYQQTPGQGLQFLFEYFSETQRNKGNFPGRFSGRQFSNSRSEMNVSTLELGDSALYLCASSLGSVAQYFGPGTRLLVL.

The gene calls are TRBV27 and TRBJ1-2; weak D call: TRBD1 (6 bases). The CDR3 has 14 amino acids. Trimming shortened V by 2 bases and J by 6 bases, and 13 bases separated the two germline ends. CDR1 and CDR2 from the germline V gene are MNHEY and SMNVEV (reference sequence). CDR3 DNA sequence: TGTGCCAGCAGTTTACGGGGGGCAGGTGATGGCTACACCTTC. It yields the protein CASSLRGAGDGYTF.

This chain uses TRBV28 with TRBJ1-2; D perhaps matches TRBD1 (5 bases). Germline CDR1 reads MDHEN; CDR2 reads SYDVKM. The CDR3 loop spans 14 amino acids. The germline V and J ends were trimmed by 1 base and 2 bases, with 8 bases remaining between them. The CDR3 spells CASSLYPGNYGYTF. The CDR3, as DNA: TGTGCCAGCAGTTTATACCCAGGGAACTATGGCTACACCTTC.

The chain couples TRBV6-5 to TRBJ1-2; D is perhaps TRBD1 (6 bases). Germline V gene sequence: CDR1 MNHEY, CDR2 SVGAGI. This CDR3 is 12 amino acids long. Trimming removed 7 bases at V and 8 bases at J, with 14 bases between. This chain's CDR3 is CASTGGIRGYTF. The CDR3 region has the DNA TGTGCCAGCACGGGGGGCATCCGGGGCTACACCTTC.

The rearrangement joins TRBV5-1 to TRBJ1-1; a weak D match, TRBD1 (6 bases). V lost 3 bases to trimming and J lost 1 base, with 13 bases between them. Germline V lookup: CDR1 SGHRS, CDR2 YFSETQ. This CDR3 is built from 15 residues. The CDR3 sequence: CASSWDAGANTEAFF. The DNA of the CDR3 is TGCGCCAGCAGCTGGGATGCAGGGGCGAACACTGAAGCTTTCTTT.

The V gene is TRBV2, the J gene TRBJ2-1; D unresolved. This CDR3 has 12 amino acids. The V end lost 2 bases, the J end lost 10 bases, and 9 bases lay between the germline ends. CDR1 is SNHLY and CDR2 is FYNNEI in the germline V gene. The chain's CDR3 is CASSESRSEQFF. CDR3 DNA: TGTGCCAGCAGTGAAAGCCGGAGCGAGCAGTTCTTC.

V gene TRBV7-2 combines with J gene TRBJ1-5; D uncertain. Germline V CDR1 and CDR2: SGHTA, FQGNSA. The CDR3 consists of 14 residues. The V end lost 5 bases, the J end lost 4 bases, and 12 bases lay between the germline ends. CDR3 nucleotides: TGTGCCAGCAGCCCGACCCACGGGAATCAGCCCCAGCATTTT. Its protein is CASSPTHGNQPQHF.

This sequence joins TRBV9 and TRBJ1-3; D uncertain. The CDR3 is 16 residues long. Germline V gives CDR1 SGDLS, CDR2 YYNGEE. V lost 0 bases and J 1 base, leaving 11 bases between the germline ends. CDR3 sequence reads: CASSVGPPGSGNTIYF. The DNA for the CDR3 is TGTGCCAGCAGCGTAGGTCCGCCGGGATCTGGAAACACCATATATTTT.

The rearrangement links TRBV4-1 to TRBJ1-1, with TRBD1 identical over 8 bases. Germline-derived CDR1 and CDR2 are MGHRA and YSYEKL. This CDR3 comprises 15 residues. Trimming removed 3 bases from V and 5 bases from J; junction bases left unmatched: 8. In DNA, the CDR3 is TGCGCCAGCAGCCACTACGACAGGGGTGAGACTGAAGCTTTCTTT. The encoded protein is CASSHYDRGETEAFF.

The chain couples TRBV5-1 to TRBJ1-4; 9 bases map to TRBD1. This CDR3 region has 14 residues. Germline-derived CDR1 and CDR2 are SGHRS and YFSETQ. Losses at the gene ends were 4 bases for V and 8 bases for J; bases not matched to a gene: 6. This CDR3 is CASSRDREREKLFF. The CDR3 nucleotides are TGCGCCAGCAGCCGGGACAGGGAAAGGGAAAAACTGTTTTTT.

This chain connects TRBV19 to TRBJ2-1; the match to TRBD2 covers 14 bases. Germline CDR1 and CDR2: LNHDA and SQIVND (reference sequence). Trimming removed 3 bases from V and 5 bases from J; junction bases left unmatched: 9. The CDR3 length is 18 residues. CDR3 nucleotide sequence: TGTGCCAGTAGTATCCGGACTAGCGGGAGGCCTCCGAACAATGAGCAGTTCTTC. It encodes CASSIRTSGRPPNNEQFF.

This chain uses TRBV19 with TRBJ2-7; D not resolved. There are 15 residues in the CDR3. Germline V gene data show CDR1 as LNHDA and CDR2 as SQIVND (reference sequence). The ends were cut back, 1 base at V and 2 bases at J, with 12 bases in the middle. The CDR3, as DNA: TGTGCCAGTAGTATAGGAAGCGCGAGGACCTACGAGCAGTACTTC. Encoded protein: CASSIGSARTYEQYF. Full variable domain (rest looked up from reference TRBV19 and TRBJ2-7): DGGITQSPKYLFRKEGQNVTLSCEQNLNHDAMYWYRQDPGQGLRLIYYSQIVNDFQKGDIAEGYSVSREKKESFPLTVTSAQKNPTAFYLCASSIGSARTYEQYFGPGTRLTVT.

The J gene is TRBJ2-1, the V gene TRBV2, with 8 positions matching TRBD2. From germline, CDR1 is SNHLY and CDR2 FYNNEI. The CDR3 runs to 14 residues. The junction had 14 bases not matched to a gene; V was cut back by 9 bases and J by 10 bases. In nucleotides, the CDR3 is TGTGCCAGGGGTCGGACTAGCCCCGAAACCGAGCAGTTCTTC. Its translation is CARGRTSPETEQFF. The entire variable domain, with the rest obtained from reference TRBV2 and TRBJ2-1, is as follows: EPEVTQTPSHQVTQMGQEVILRCVPISNHLYFYWYRQILGQKVEFLVSFYNNEISEKSEIFDDQFSVERPDGSNFTLKIRSTKLEDSAMYFCARGRTSPETEQFFGPGTRLTVL.

V usage is TRBV5-1 and J usage is TRBJ2-2, with D perhaps TRBD1 (5 bases). There are 16 residues in the CDR3. The germline V and J ends were trimmed by 7 bases and 4 bases, with 20 bases remaining between them. CDR1 and CDR2 from the germline V gene are SGHRS and YFSETQ. The CDR3 is CASASFGALGTGELFF. DNA for the CDR3: TGCGCCAGCGCGAGTTTTGGGGCCCTGGGCACCGGGGAGCTGTTTTTT.

V is TRBV4-2 and J is TRBJ2-6, with D unresolved. The CDR3 length is 19 residues. Germline CDR1 is LGHNA and CDR2 is YNFKEQ. Trimming left V 3 bases short and J 0 bases short, with 18 bases between. The CDR3 region has the DNA TGTGCCAGCAGCCAGGGTTCGTGGTCACCTTACTCTGGGGCCAACGTCCTGACTTTC. Residues: CASSQGSWSPYSGANVLTF.

The rearrangement joins TRBV30 to TRBJ2-7; possible D gene TRBD1, 6 bases. Germline CDR1 GTSNPN, CDR2 SVGIG (reference sequence). This CDR3 has 15 amino acids. V dropped 5 bases and J dropped 6 bases, with 23 bases sitting between them. CDR3 sequence: CAWGTGYGLLSEQYF. The DNA for the CDR3 is TGTGCCTGGGGAACAGGGTACGGTCTCCTCTCCGAGCAGTACTTC.

With regard to this clone: Other nucleotide sequences in the sample specify the same CDR3. This rearrangement joins TRBV5-1 to TRBJ2-1; no reliable D call. The ends were cut back, 4 bases at V and 1 base at J, with 6 bases in the middle. CDR1 and CDR2 from the germline V gene are SGHRS and YFSETQ. The CDR3 loop spans 13 amino acids. This CDR3 reads CASSPSSYNEQFF. CDR3 bases: TGCGCCAGCAGCCCCAGTTCCTACAATGAGCAGTTCTTC.

CDR3 nucleotides: TGTGCCAGCAGCCCGGGGGGGGCTGGAAACACCATATATTTT. Residues: CASSPGGAGNTIYF. The V and J genes are TRBV5-4 and TRBJ1-3, with TRBD1 as a possible D gene (5 bases). This CDR3 spans 14 amino acids. V was cut by 4 bases and J by 2 bases, with 10 bases left in between. Germline CDR1 is SGHNT and CDR2 is YYREEE (reference sequence). The whole variable domain, filled in from reference TRBV5-4 and TRBJ1-3, reads ETGVTQSPTHLIKTRGQQVTLRCSSQSGHNTVSWYQQALGQGPQFIFQYYREEENGRGNFPPRFSGLQFPNYSSELNVNALELDDSALYLCASSPGGAGNTIYFGEGSWLTVV.

As to this clone: The sample carries other DNA sequences with the same CDR3. This chain uses TRBV7-9 with TRBJ2-2, with 10 bases that match TRBD1. The CDR3 totals 15 residues. Germline CDR1 SEHNR, CDR2 FQNEAQ (reference sequence). V dropped 5 bases and J dropped 2; count of bases not matched to a gene: 2. CDR3 residues: CASSRDRGNTGELFF. The CDR3 DNA follows: TGTGCCAGCAGCCGGGACAGGGGTAACACCGGGGAGCTGTTTTTT. The full variable domain, rest sourced from reference TRBV7-9 and TRBJ2-2, is DTGVSQNPRHKITKRGQNVTFRCDPISEHNRLYWYRQTLGQGPEFLTYFQNEAQLEKSRLLSDRFSAERPKGSFSTLEIQRTEQGDSAMYLCASSRDRGNTGELFFGEGSRLTVL.

The gene calls are TRBV2 and TRBJ1-2; the D gene is possibly TRBD1 (6 bases). Trimming cost V 2 bases and J 7 bases, with 17 bases left between them. The CDR3 has 15 amino acids. Germline CDR1 reads SNHLY; CDR2 reads FYNNEI. The CDR3 sequence is CASSELSGGRSGYTF. For the CDR3, the DNA is TGTGCCAGCAGTGAATTGAGTGGGGGGCGCAGTGGCTACACCTTC.